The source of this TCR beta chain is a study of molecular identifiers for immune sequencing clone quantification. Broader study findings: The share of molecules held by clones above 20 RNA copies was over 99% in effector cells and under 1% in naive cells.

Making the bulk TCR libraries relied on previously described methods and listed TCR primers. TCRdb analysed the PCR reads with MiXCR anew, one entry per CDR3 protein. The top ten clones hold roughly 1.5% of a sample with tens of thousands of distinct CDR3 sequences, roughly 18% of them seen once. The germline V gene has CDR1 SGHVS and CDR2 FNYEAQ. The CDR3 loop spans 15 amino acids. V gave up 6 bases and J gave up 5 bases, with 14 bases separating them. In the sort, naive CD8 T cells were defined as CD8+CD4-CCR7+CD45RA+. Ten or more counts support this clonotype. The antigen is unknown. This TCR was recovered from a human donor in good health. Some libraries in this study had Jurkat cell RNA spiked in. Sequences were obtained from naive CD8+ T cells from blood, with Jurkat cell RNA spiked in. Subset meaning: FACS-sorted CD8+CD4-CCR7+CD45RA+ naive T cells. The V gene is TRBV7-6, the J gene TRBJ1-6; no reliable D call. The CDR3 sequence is CASRRSDINNSPLHF. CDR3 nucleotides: TGTGCCAGCAGGCGGAGCGATATTAATAATTCACCCCTCCACTTT.